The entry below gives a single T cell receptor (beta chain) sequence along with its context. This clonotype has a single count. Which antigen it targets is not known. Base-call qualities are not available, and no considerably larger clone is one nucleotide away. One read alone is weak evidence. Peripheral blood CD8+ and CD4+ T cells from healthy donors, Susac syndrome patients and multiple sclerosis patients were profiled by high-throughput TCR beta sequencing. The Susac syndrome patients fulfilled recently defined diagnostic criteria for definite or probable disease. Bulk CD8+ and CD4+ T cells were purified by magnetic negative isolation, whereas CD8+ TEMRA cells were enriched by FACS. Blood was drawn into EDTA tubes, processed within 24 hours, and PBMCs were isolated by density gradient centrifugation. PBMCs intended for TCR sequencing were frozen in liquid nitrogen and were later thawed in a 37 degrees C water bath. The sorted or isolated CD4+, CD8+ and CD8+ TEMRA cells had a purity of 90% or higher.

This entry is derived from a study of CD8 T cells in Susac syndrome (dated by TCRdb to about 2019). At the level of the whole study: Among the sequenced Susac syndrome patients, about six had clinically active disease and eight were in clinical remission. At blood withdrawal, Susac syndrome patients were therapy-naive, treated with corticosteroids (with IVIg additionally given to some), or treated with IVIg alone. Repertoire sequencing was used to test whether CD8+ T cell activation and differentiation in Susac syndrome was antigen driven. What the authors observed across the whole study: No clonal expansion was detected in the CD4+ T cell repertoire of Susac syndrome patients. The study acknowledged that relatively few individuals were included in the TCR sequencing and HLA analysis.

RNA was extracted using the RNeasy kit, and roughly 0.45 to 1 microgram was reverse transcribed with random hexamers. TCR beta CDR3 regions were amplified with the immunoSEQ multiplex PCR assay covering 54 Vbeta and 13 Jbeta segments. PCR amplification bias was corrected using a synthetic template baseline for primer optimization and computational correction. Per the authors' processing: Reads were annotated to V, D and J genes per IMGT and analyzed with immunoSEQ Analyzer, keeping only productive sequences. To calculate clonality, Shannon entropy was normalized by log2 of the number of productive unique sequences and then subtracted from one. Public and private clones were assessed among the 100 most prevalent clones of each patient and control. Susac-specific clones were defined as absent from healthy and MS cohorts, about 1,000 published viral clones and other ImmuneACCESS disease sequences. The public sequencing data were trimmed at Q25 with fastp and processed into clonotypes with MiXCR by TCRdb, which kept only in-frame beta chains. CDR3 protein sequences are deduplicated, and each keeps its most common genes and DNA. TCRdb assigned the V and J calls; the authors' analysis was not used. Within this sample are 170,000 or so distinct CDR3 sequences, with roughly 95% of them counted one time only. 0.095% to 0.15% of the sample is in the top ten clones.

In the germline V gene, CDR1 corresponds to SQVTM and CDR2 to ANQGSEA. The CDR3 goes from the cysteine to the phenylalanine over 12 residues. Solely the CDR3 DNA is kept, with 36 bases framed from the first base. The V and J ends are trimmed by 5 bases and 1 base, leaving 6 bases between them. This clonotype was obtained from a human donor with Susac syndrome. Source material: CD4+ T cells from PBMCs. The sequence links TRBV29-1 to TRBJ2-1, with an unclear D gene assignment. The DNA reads TGCAGCGTTAGTGCGTCCTACAATGAGCAGTTCTTC. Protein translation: CSVSASYNEQFF.